This T cell receptor beta chain was recovered during a study of OX40 agonist ivuxolimab in advanced cancers. This clone is medium-sized by share. The antigen remains unidentified. V was clipped by 1 base and J by 0 bases; unmatched bases: 6. CDR1 and CDR2 (germline): SEHNR, FQNEAQ (reference sequence). This CDR3 has 16 amino acids. Libraries were prepared by immunoSEQ multiplex PCR; TCRdb keeps only in-frame clonotypes and omits some of them. The repertoire has over 20,000 clones, 70% to 90% of them found once; the top ten carry about half. Points from the study as a whole: CD8+ T cells showed, on average, more clonal expansion than CD4+ cells.

This TCR came from an adult with an advanced solid tumor such as melanoma, head and neck, liver or kidney cancer. The specimen comprised CD4+ or CD8+ T cells sorted from blood, sampled in a trial of the OX40 agonist ivuxolimab. The V and J genes are TRBV7-9 and TRBJ2-7, with 7 bases lining up with TRBD1. The CDR3 DNA is TGTGCCAGCAGCTTAGGGCTCGGGACAGTCTCCTACGAGCAGTACTTC. Residues: CASSLGLGTVSYEQYF.